Listed below are T cell receptor beta chains from one sample, sequenced in a study of OX40 agonist ivuxolimab in advanced cancers. Data came from immunoSEQ multiplex PCR; TCRdb stores just in-frame clones and leaves some out. The table records under 85,000 clones, nearly 95% of them present only once. The source material was CD4+ or CD8+ T cells sorted from blood, sampled in a trial of the OX40 agonist ivuxolimab. The source is an adult with an advanced solid tumor such as melanoma, head and neck, liver or kidney cancer. Each CDR3 is given with its conserved first and last residue. A D gene is named only where the DNA matches it firmly. Expanded clones get a size class; other rows say once, few or many, or leave the size out.

D gene,clone size,J gene,V gene,CDR3 DNA,CDR3 protein
NA,once,TRBJ2-7,TRBV5-1,TGCGCCAGCCGCGAAGCCTACGAGCAGTACTTC,CASREAYEQYF
TRBD2,once,TRBJ2-3,TRBV13,TGTGCCAGCAGTCTGGAGCGGGGAAGGAAGTATTTT,CASSLERGRKYF
NA,NA,TRBJ1-5,TRBV19,TGTGCCAGTAGTATATGGCGATCTAGCAATCAGCCCCAGCATTTT,CASSIWRSSNQPQHF
NA,NA,TRBJ1-1,TRBV6-1,TGTGCCAGCTCGTCAGCGAACACTGAAGCTTTCTTT,CASSSANTEAFF
TRBD1,NA,TRBJ2-1,TRBV9,TGTGCCAGCAGCGTAACCACAGGGGTTGAGCAGTTCTTC,CASSVTTGVEQFF
NA,NA,TRBJ2-7,TRBV11-2,TGTGCCAGCAGCTTCCCCCCGAAGCAGTACTTC,CASSFPPKQYF
TRBD2,NA,TRBJ2-1,TRBV28,TGTGCCAGCAACCCCAGCGGGAGGTACAATGAGCAGTTCTTC,CASNPSGRYNEQFF
NA,NA,TRBJ2-2,TRBV6-5,TGTGCCAGCAGTTACTCCCCCACCAACACCGGGGAGCTGTTTTTT,CASSYSPTNTGELFF
TRBD2,NA,TRBJ2-5,TRBV28,TGTGCCAGCAGTTCGGTTAGCGGGAGGGTAGAGACCCAGTACTTC,CASSSVSGRVETQYF
NA,NA,TRBJ2-3,TRBV9,TGTGCCAGCAGCGTAGGGGACGGACACACAGATACGCAGTATTTT,CASSVGDGHTDTQYF
NA,NA,TRBJ2-7,TRBV28,TGTGCCAGCAGGATAGGACAGCCCTCCTACGAGCAGTACTTC,CASRIGQPSYEQYF
NA,NA,TRBJ1-1,TRBV10-2,TGCGCCAGCAGTGAGGGTTGGGGGGCTGCGAACACTGAAGCTTTCTTT,CASSEGWGAANTEAFF
TRBD2,NA,TRBJ2-1,TRBV7-9,TGTGCCAGCAGCCTCCGACTAGCATTCAATGAGCAGTTCTTC,CASSLRLAFNEQFF
TRBD2,NA,TRBJ2-2,TRBV9,TGTGCCAGCAGCGTATATGGGACTAGCGGCGAGCTGTTTTTT,CASSVYGTSGELFF
NA,once,TRBJ2-7,TRBV28,TGTGCCAGCAGGCCGGGGGGGACAGGGTTGTACGAGCAGTACTTC,CASRPGGTGLYEQYF
NA,NA,TRBJ2-5,TRBV28,TGTGCCAGCAGAGCGGGACACGGAATCCAGACCCAGTACTTC,CASRAGHGIQTQYF
TRBD1,NA,TRBJ1-5,TRBV11-2,TGTGCCAGCAGCAGGACAGGGGGTGGCAATCAGCCCCAGCATTTT,CASSRTGGGNQPQHF
NA,NA,TRBJ2-2,TRBV19,TGTGCCAGTACCTCTTCGGAATGGACTTACACCGGGGAGCTGTTTTTT,CASTSSEWTYTGELFF
NA,NA,TRBJ1-1,TRBV7-2,TGTGCCAGCAGCTTTTCCGGGACATCGAACACTGAAGCTTTCTTT,CASSFSGTSNTEAFF
NA,NA,TRBJ1-1,TRBV6-5,TGTGCCAGCAGTTACTCGATCTGGACAGCGAACACTGAAGCTTTCTTT,CASSYSIWTANTEAFF
NA,once,TRBJ1-2,TRBV25-1,TGTGCCAGCAGTGACCCCGCTAACTATGGCTACACCTTC,CASSDPANYGYTF
NA,NA,TRBJ2-7,TRBV13,TGTGCCAGCAGCCCACGGGGAGGGGGGTTTTCCTACGAGCAGTACTTC,CASSPRGGGFSYEQYF
TRBD2,few,TRBJ2-2,TRBV27,TGTGCCAGCAGACTAGCGGGAGGCCCGACCACCGGGGAGCTGTTTTTT,CASRLAGGPTTGELFF
NA,few,TRBJ1-1,TRBV6-1,TGTGCCAGCAGTGTCCCGTTTCCGAACACTGAAGCTTTCTTT,CASSVPFPNTEAFF
NA,NA,TRBJ2-3,TRBV27,TGTGCCACTGGAGGGCCAGGTACGCAGTATTTT,CATGGPGTQYF
NA,NA,TRBJ2-7,TRBV7-9,TGTGCCAGCAGCTTAGTGCGGACTACATACGAGCAGTACTTC,CASSLVRTTYEQYF